This TCR beta chain is drawn from a study of massively parallel sequencing of T cell beta chains (dated by TCRdb to 2009 to 2011). Regarding the research as a whole: Using 5'-RACE, Illumina short-read sequencing and a dedicated short-read assembly strategy, the study profiled the diversity of human TCR beta CDR3 in peripheral blood. What the work shows at the level of the full study, not this receptor alone: The reported gene usage frequencies may have been skewed by preferential PCR amplification of some TRBV and TRBJ sequences. A single sequence read was the only support for most clonotypes (about 70% of the 33,664), which could in principle inflate the apparent diversity. The length of CDR3 beta varied from 21 to 81 nucleotides, with the peak at 45 nucleotides. Among under 40,000 distinct clonotypes, single-copy clonotypes made up 65.3% of clonotypes but only 18.8% of assemblies. Only 22,704 (around 70%) of the clonotypes could be assigned a unique TRBV gene. By subsampling, clonotype counts were shown to rise linearly with read number, indicating that sequencing depth was far from saturation. TRBV usage was found to range from less than 0.011% for TRBV17 to 22% to 25% for TRBV20-1, and TRBJ usage was found to range from under 2% for TRBJ2-6 to around 17% for TRBJ2-1. Because the RNA was pooled from many donors, the results reflect population-average clonotype abundance rather than any individual repertoire.

The donor pool comprised around 400 males and 150 to 200 females, all aged about 18 to 45 years. Peripheral leukocyte polyA+ RNA was isolated from roughly 150 liters of pooled peripheral blood. For starting material, the researchers used a commercial mRNA preparation made from normal human peripheral blood leukocytes pooled across under 600 individuals. Remarks on this clonotype: What antigen it recognizes has not been identified. No clone much larger than this one lies a single base away; base qualities are absent.

This sample was sequenced with an Illumina Genome Analyzer II. Two rounds of nested PCR with TRBC1/TRBC2-specific primers produced a RACE product of about 520 bp, and the RACE product was then gel-purified. First-strand cDNA was synthesized with a TRBC-specific primer plus a template-switching oligonucleotide, by which a 5' anchor for RACE was provided. The RACE amplicon was too long for direct short-read sequencing, so it was concatemerized by ligation and sheared by sonication. PAGE was used to isolate a size fraction of 100 to 300 bp, and that fraction then underwent shotgun sequencing on the Illumina platform. Sequencing on an Illumina GAII produced 18.8 million 36-nt reads and 21.7 million 50-nt single-end reads in separate runs. The source study handled its data this way. The pooled roughly 38,000,000 reads were assembled with iSSAKE using parameters -m 15, -o 2 and -r 0.7. Reads aligning to the ends of Ensembl TRBV gene predictions that carried unmatched junctional bases were used to seed de novo CDR3 beta assemblies. Rather than raw read depth, the number of matching assembled contigs was used to estimate clonotype abundance. Of the assembled clonotypes, 2,098 (around 5.9%) were found to have in-frame stop codons and were removed, so that about 35,000 productive clonotypes were retained. Sanger sequencing of cloned RACE products gave under 300 unique TCR sequences, and roughly 73% of them were also found in the Illumina assembly. Using fastp at Q25 and MiXCR, TCRdb reprocessed the public reads and kept productive beta chains. Every distinct CDR3 protein forms one entry, paired with its most common genes and DNA. The V and J calls reflect TCRdb's pipeline rather than the authors' work. This sample holds more than 4,000 distinct CDR3 sequences; roughly 37% were observed only once. Clones ranked in the top ten supply roughly 3% of the sample.

Including cysteine and phenylalanine, the CDR3 has 14 amino acids. Only the CDR3 part of the read is kept: 42 bases, read in frame from the first base. Per the germline V gene (reference sequence), DFQATT is the CDR1 and SNEGSKA is the CDR2. V loses 0 bases, J loses 3 bases, and the germline ends lie 12 bases apart. The sequencing input was commercial RNA from peripheral blood pooled from many donors. This receptor chain uses TRBV20-1 and TRBJ2-7; 5 matching bases give a weak D call of TRBD1. This sequence originates from a pool of human donors in good health; the sample was commercial RNA pooled from many donors. The CDR3: CSARDLQGGYEQYF. The DNA reads as follows: TGCAGTGCTAGAGATCTCCAGGGCGGCTACGAGCAGTACTTC.